Shown below are 9 T cell receptor beta chains from a single sample sequenced in a study of blood T cell repertoires in COVID-19. The data were produced by immunoSEQ multiplex PCR, yet TCRdb's version contains in-frame clones alone and is incomplete. The sample has approximately 96,000 clones; about 90% are singletons. Sequencing was done on a sample of peripheral blood. The receptor source for this set is a human donor with COVID-19, enrolled during active disease. The donor label of this sample is uncertain.

V is TRBV5-1 and J is TRBJ1-3, with TRBD1 as a possible D gene (5 bases). With 6 bases removed from V and 2 bases from J, the gap between germline ends came to 18 bases. This CDR3 is built from 16 residues. Germline V gene lookup returns CDR1 SGHRS and CDR2 YFSETQ. The CDR3 spells CASTQGQGLTGNTIYF. The DNA of the CDR3 is TGCGCCAGCACCCAGGGCCAGGGACTCACTGGAAACACCATATATTTT.

The chain has TRBV2 and TRBJ2-7; D may be TRBD2 (5 bases). Trimming left V 6 bases short and J 0 bases short, with 6 bases between. The CDR3 length is 12 residues. The germline V gene encodes CDR1 SNHLY and CDR2 FYNNEI. Here the CDR3 reads CASRGSSYEQYF. CDR3 nucleotides: TGTGCCAGCAGGGGGAGCTCCTACGAGCAGTACTTC.

This clone was picked up one time. The V gene is TRBV5-1, the J gene TRBJ1-1; weak D call: TRBD1 (6 bases). In germline, CDR1 is SGHRS, CDR2 YFSETQ. This CDR3 region has 13 residues. V was trimmed by 2 bases and J by 5 bases, leaving 10 bases between them. The CDR3 loop reads CASSFEQGTEAFF. In DNA, the CDR3 is TGCGCCAGCAGCTTCGAACAGGGTACTGAAGCTTTCTTT.

The rearrangement uses TRBV2 and TRBJ2-7; 7 nucleotides match TRBD2. This CDR3 has 12 residues. After removal of 4 bases from V and 7 bases from J, the junction contained 4 bases not matched to a gene. Germline CDR1 is SNHLY and CDR2 is FYNNEI. CDR3 protein: CASSGSGGEQYF. For the CDR3, the DNA is TGTGCCAGCAGTGGATCCGGGGGGGAGCAGTACTTC.

V and J are TRBV6-5 and TRBJ1-5; no firm D call. V shed 2 bases and J shed 9 bases, with 8 bases lying between them. The CDR3 extends over 12 amino acids. From germline, CDR1 is MNHEY and CDR2 SVGAGI. The CDR3 spells CASSYPGGPQHF. CDR3 nucleotides: TGTGCCAGCAGTTACCCGGGAGGGCCCCAGCATTTT.

The J gene is TRBJ1-2, the V gene TRBV9; unclear D gene. V lost 3 bases to trimming and J lost 5 bases, with 8 bases between them. The CDR3 sequence is 12 residues long. CDR1 and CDR2 from the germline V gene are SGDLS and YYNGEE. The CDR3 loop is CASSARFYGYTF. The CDR3 coding sequence is TGTGCCAGCAGCGCCCGTTTTTATGGCTACACCTTC. The whole variable domain, remainder taken from reference TRBV9 and TRBJ1-2, is DSGVTQTPKHLITATGQRVTLRCSPRSGDLSVYWYQQSLDQGLQFLIQYYNGEERAKGNILERFSAQQFPDLHSELNLSSLELGDSALYFCASSARFYGYTFGSGTRLTVV.

This chain connects TRBV2 to TRBJ2-7, with 8 bases fitting TRBD1. Trimming took 7 bases from V and 3 from J; bases not matched to a gene: 8. Germline loops: CDR1 SNHLY, CDR2 FYNNEI. CDR3 length equals 14 residues. The DNA for the CDR3 is TGTGCCAGCAACCCTCAGGGGGCCCACTACGAGCAGTACTTC. It codes for CASNPQGAHYEQYF.

V usage is TRBV3-1 (or the pseudogene TRBV3-2) and J usage is TRBJ1-1; tentatively, D is TRBD1 (6 bases). V dropped 8 bases and J dropped 8 bases, with 12 bases sitting between them. CDR1 LGHDT and CDR2 YNNKEL come from the germline V gene (reference sequence). The length of the CDR3 is 11 residues. As DNA, the CDR3 is TGTGCCAGCGCTGGGGGCAGGGAAGCTTTCTTT. Translation gives CASAGGREAFF.

The V call is TRBV5-8, the J call TRBJ2-5; D is perhaps TRBD1 (6 bases). Germline V lookup: CDR1 SGHTS, CDR2 YDEGEE. V was cut by 4 bases and J by 5 bases, with 15 bases left in between. CDR3 size: 14 residues. The DNA of the CDR3 is TGTGCCAGCAGCCCCCCAACAGGGCACGAGACCCAGTACTTC. This sequence encodes CASSPPTGHETQYF.